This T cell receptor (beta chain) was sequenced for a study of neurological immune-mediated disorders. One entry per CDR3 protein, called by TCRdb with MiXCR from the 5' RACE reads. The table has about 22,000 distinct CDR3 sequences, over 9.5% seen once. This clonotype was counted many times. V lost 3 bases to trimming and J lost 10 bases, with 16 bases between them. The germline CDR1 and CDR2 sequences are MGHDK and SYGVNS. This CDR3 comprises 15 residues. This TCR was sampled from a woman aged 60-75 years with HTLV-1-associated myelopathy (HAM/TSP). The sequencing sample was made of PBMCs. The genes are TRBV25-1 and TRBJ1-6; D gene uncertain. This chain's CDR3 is CASSEGSLSGSPLHF. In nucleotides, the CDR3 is TGTGCCAGCAGTGAGGGAAGCCTTTCAGGATCACCCCTCCACTTT.